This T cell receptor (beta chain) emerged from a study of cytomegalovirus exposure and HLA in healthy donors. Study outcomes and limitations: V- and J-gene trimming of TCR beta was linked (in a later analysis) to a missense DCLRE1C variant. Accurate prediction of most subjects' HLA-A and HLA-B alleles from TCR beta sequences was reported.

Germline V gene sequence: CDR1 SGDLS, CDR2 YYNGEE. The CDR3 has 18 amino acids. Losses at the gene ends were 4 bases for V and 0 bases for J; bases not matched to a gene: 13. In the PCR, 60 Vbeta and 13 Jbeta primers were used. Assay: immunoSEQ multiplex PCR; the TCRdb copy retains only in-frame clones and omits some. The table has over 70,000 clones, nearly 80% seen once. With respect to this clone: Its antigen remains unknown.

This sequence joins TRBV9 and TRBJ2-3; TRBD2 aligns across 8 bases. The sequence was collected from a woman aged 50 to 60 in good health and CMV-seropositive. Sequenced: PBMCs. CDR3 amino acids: CASSPRGAGDFSTDTQYF. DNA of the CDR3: TGTGCCAGCAGCCCGCGGGGGGCCGGCGACTTTAGCACAGATACGCAGTATTTT.